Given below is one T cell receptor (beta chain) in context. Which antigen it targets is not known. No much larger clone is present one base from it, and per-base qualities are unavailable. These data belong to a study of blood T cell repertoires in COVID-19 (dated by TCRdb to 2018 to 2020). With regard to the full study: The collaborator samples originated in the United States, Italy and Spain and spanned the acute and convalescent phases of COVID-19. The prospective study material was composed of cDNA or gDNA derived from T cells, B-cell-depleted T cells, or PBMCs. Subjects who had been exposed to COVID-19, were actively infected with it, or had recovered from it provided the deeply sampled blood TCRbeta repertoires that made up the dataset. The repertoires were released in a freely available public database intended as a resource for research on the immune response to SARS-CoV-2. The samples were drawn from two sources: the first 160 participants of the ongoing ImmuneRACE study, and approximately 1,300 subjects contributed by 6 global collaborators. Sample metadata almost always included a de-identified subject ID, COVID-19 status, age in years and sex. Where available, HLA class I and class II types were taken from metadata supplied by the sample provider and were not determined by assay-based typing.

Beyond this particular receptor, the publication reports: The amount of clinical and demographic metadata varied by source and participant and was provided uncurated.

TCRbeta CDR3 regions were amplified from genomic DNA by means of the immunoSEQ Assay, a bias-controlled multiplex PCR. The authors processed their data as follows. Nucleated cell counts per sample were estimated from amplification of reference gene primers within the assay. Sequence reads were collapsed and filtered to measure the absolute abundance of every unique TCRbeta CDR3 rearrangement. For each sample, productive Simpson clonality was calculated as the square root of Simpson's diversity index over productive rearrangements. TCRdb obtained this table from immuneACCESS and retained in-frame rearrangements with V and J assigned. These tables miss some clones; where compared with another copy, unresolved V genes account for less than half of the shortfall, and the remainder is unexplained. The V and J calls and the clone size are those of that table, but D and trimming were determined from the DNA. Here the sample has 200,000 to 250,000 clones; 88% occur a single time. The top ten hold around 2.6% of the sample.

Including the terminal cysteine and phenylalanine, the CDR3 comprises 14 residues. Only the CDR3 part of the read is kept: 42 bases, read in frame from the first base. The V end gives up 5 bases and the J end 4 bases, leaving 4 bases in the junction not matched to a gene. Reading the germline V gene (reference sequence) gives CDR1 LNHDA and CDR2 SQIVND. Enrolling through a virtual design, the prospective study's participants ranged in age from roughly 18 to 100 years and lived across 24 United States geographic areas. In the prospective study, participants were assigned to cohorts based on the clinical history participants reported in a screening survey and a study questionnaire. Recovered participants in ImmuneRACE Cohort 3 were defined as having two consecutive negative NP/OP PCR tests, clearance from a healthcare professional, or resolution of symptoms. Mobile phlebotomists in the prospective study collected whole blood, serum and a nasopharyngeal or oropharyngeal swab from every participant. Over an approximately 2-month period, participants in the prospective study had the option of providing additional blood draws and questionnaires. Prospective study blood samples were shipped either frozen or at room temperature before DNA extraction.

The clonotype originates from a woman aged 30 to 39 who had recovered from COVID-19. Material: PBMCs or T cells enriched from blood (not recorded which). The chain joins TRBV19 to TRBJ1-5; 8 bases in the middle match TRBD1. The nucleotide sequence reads TGTGCCAGTAGTCCCGGGACAGGAAATCAGCCCCAGCATTTT. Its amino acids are CASSPGTGNQPQHF.